This record concerns one T cell receptor (beta chain) sequence. The data belong to a study of T-cell reconstitution after alpha-beta-depleted transplantation in children. CDR3 length: 16 residues. Trimming took 5 bases from V and 0 from J, leaving 17 bases between them. Germline assignment: CDR1 DFQATT and CDR2 SNEGSKA (reference sequence). Unique molecular identifiers featured in how the TCRbeta library was prepared. TCRdb called the PCR reads again in MiXCR, with one record for every CDR3 protein. The table lists 210,000 or so distinct CDR3 sequences, approximately 9.5% of them singletons. Sequencing was performed on PBMCs from the stem cell graft donor, taken from the stem cell graft. The chain combines TRBV20-1 with TRBJ2-1, with D perhaps assigned TRBD1 or TRBD2 (5 bases each). The origin of this receptor is a human donor who donated a stem cell graft to a child with acute lymphoblastic leukemia. The CDR3 nucleotides are TGCAGTGCTGACTCAGGGATTCGGGGCTCCTACAATGAGCAGTTCTTC. This encodes CSADSGIRGSYNEQFF.